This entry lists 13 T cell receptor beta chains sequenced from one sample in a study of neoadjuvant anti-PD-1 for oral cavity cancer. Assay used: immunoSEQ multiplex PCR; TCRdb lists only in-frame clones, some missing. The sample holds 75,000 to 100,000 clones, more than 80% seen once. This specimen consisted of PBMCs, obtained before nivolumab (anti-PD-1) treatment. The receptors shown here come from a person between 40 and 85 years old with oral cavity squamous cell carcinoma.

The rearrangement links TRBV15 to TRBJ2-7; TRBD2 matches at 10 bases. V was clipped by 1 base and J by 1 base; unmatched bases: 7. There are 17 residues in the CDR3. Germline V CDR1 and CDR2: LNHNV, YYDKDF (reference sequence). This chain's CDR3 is CATSRAVASGSSYEQYF. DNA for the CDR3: TGTGCCACCAGCAGAGCTGTAGCTAGCGGGAGTTCCTACGAGCAGTACTTC.

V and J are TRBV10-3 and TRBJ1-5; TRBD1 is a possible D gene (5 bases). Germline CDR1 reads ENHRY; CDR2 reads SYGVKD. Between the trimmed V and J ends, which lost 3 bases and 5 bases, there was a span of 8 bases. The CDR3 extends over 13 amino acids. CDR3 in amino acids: CAISEGADQPQHF. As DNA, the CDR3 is TGTGCCATCAGTGAAGGGGCCGATCAGCCCCAGCATTTT.

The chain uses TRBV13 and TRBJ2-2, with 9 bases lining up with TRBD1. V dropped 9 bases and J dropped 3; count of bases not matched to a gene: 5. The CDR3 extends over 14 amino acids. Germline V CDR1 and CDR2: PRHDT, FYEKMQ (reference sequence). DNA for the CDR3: TGTGCCAGTTCGGACAGGGGTGACACCGGGGAGCTGTTTTTT. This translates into CASSDRGDTGELFF. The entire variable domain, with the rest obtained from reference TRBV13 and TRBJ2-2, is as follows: AAGVIQSPRHLIKEKRETATLKCYPIPRHDTVYWYQQGPGQDPQFLISFYEKMQSDKGSIPDRFSAQQFSDYHSELNMSSLELGDSALYFCASSDRGDTGELFFGEGSRLTVL.

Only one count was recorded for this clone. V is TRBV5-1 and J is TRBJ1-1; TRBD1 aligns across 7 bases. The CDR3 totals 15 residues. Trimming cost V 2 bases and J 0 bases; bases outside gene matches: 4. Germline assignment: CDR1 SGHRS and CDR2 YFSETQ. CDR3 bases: TGCGCCAGCAGCTTCTCAACAGGGGTGAACACTGAAGCTTTCTTT. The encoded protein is CASSFSTGVNTEAFF.

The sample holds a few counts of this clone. In DNA, the CDR3 is TGTGCCTGGAGTCCACTTTGGACAGGAACGGGCACCGGGGAGCTGTTTTTT. It yields the protein CAWSPLWTGTGTGELFF. The V call is TRBV30, the J call TRBJ2-2, with 7 positions matching TRBD1. V dropped 2 bases and J dropped 4; count of bases not matched to a gene: 13. Germline V gene lookup returns CDR1 GTSNPN and CDR2 SVGIG (reference sequence). This CDR3 is 17 amino acids long.

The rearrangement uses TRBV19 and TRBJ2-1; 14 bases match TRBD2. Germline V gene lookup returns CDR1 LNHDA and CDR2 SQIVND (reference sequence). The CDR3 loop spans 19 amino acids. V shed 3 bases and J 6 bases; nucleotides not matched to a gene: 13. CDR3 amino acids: CASSMTSGRAHDVRNEQFF. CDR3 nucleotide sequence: TGTGCCAGTAGTATGACTAGCGGGAGGGCCCACGACGTCCGCAATGAGCAGTTCTTC.

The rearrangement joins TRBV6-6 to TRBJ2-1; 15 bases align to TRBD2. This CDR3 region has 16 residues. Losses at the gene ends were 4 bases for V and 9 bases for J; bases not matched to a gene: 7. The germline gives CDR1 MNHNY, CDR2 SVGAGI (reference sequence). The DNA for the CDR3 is TGTGCCAGCAGTTTTGGTGTGGGACTAGCGGGAGGTGAGCAGTTCTTC. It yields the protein CASSFGVGLAGGEQFF.

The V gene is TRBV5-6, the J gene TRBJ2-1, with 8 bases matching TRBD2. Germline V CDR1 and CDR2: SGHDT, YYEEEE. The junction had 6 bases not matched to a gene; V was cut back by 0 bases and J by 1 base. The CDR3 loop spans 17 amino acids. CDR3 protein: CASSLVAAGVSYNEQFF. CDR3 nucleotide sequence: TGTGCCAGCAGCTTGGTGGCAGCGGGAGTGTCCTACAATGAGCAGTTCTTC.

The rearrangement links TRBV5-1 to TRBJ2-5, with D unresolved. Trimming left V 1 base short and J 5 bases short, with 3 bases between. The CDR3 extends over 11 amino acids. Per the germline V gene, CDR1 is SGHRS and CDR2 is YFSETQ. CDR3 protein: CASSLTETQYF. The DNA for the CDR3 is TGCGCCAGCAGCTTGACGGAGACCCAGTACTTC. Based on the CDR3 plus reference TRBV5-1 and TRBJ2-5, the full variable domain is KAGVTQTPRYLIKTRGQQVTLSCSPISGHRSVSWYQQTPGQGLQFLFEYFSETQRNKGNFPGRFSGRQFSNSRSEMNVSTLELGDSALYLCASSLTETQYFGPGTRLLVL.

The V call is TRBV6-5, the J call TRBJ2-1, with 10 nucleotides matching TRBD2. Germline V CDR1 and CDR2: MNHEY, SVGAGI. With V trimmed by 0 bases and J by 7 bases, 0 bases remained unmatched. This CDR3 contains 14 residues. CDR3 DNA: TGTGCCAGCAGTTACTCAGCGGGAGGGAATGAGCAGTTCTTC. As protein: CASSYSAGGNEQFF.

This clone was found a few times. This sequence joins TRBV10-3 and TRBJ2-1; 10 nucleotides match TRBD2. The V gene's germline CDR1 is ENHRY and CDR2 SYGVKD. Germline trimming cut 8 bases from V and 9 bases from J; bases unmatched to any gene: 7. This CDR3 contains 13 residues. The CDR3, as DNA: TGTGCCATCCAAGCGGGAGGGCGGGGTGAGCAGTTCTTC. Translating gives CAIQAGGRGEQFF.

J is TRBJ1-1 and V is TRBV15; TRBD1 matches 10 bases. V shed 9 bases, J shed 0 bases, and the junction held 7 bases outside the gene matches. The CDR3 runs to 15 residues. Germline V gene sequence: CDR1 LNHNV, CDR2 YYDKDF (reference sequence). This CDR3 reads CATSFGTGVNTEAFF. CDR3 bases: TGTGCCACGAGCTTTGGGACAGGGGTGAACACTGAAGCTTTCTTT.

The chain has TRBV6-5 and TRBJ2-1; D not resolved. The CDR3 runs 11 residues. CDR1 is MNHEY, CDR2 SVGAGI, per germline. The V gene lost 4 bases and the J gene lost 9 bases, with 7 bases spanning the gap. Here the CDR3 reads CASSSPSEQFF. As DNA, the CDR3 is TGTGCCAGCAGTTCCCCCTCTGAGCAGTTCTTC.